A selection of T cell receptor beta chains follows, all from one sample in a study of PD-L1 blockade in urothelial cancer. Here immunoSEQ multiplex PCR was the method, and the copy in TCRdb shows in-frame clones only, minus some. Of some 67,000 clones listed, approximately 88% are singletons. Sequenced here: PBMCs, sampled around atezolizumab (anti-PD-L1) treatment. These receptors were obtained from a man in his sixties with urothelial cancer. The CDR3 runs from the conserved cysteine through the conserved F or W. A D gene is named only where the DNA matches it firmly. The size field is filled for only some rows; it gives once, few, many or a size class.

d_call: -; clone_size: -; j_call: TRBJ2-3; v_call: TRBV4-1; cdr3_aa: CASSPRDRYTDTQYF; cdr3_nt: TGCGCCAGCAGCCCTCGAGACAGGTACACAGATACGCAGTATTTT
d_call: -; clone_size: -; j_call: TRBJ1-2; v_call: TRBV9; cdr3_aa: CASTRGGYTF; cdr3_nt: TGTGCCAGCACCCGGGGGGGATACACCTTC
d_call: TRBD1; clone_size: -; j_call: TRBJ2-5; v_call: TRBV18; cdr3_aa: CASSPPRTGMSETQYF; cdr3_nt: TGTGCCAGCTCACCACCGCGGACAGGGATGAGCGAGACCCAGTACTTC
d_call: -; clone_size: -; j_call: TRBJ2-7; v_call: TRBV4-1; cdr3_aa: CASSQEERSYEQYF; cdr3_nt: TGCGCCAGCAGCCAAGAGGAGCGATCCTACGAGCAGTACTTC
d_call: TRBD1; clone_size: -; j_call: TRBJ1-5; v_call: TRBV27; cdr3_aa: CASSSRTGDNQPQHF; cdr3_nt: TGTGCCAGCAGTTCCAGGACAGGGGACAATCAGCCCCAGCATTTT
d_call: -; clone_size: -; j_call: TRBJ2-2; v_call: TRBV6-6; cdr3_aa: CASSYQGGRTGELFF; cdr3_nt: TGTGCCAGCAGTTACCAGGGGGGTAGAACCGGGGAGCTGTTTTTT
d_call: TRBD1; clone_size: -; j_call: TRBJ1-5; v_call: TRBV9; cdr3_aa: CASSVGTGAQPQHF; cdr3_nt: TGTGCCAGCAGCGTAGGGACAGGAGCTCAGCCCCAGCATTTT
d_call: -; clone_size: -; j_call: TRBJ2-3; v_call: TRBV28; cdr3_aa: CASSFPTKDTQYF; cdr3_nt: TGTGCCAGCAGTTTTCCGACTAAGGATACGCAGTATTTT
d_call: -; clone_size: -; j_call: TRBJ2-5; v_call: TRBV13; cdr3_aa: CASSLGVIEQETQYF; cdr3_nt: TGTGCCAGCAGCTTAGGAGTAATAGAACAAGAGACCCAGTACTTC
d_call: TRBD1; clone_size: -; j_call: TRBJ1-1; v_call: TRBV7-9; cdr3_aa: CASSLGTGVNTEAFF; cdr3_nt: TGTGCCAGCAGCTTAGGGACAGGGGTGAACACTGAAGCTTTCTTT
d_call: TRBD2; clone_size: -; j_call: TRBJ2-5; v_call: TRBV18; cdr3_aa: CASSRREDNQETQYF; cdr3_nt: TGTGCCAGCTCACGGCGGGAGGACAACCAAGAGACCCAGTACTTC
d_call: TRBD1; clone_size: -; j_call: TRBJ2-2; v_call: TRBV30; cdr3_aa: CAWTADRVTGELFF; cdr3_nt: TGTGCCTGGACCGCGGACAGGGTGACCGGGGAGCTGTTTTTT
d_call: TRBD1; clone_size: -; j_call: TRBJ1-1; v_call: TRBV4-1; cdr3_aa: CASSPLTGWSNTEAFF; cdr3_nt: TGCGCCAGCAGCCCCTTGACAGGGTGGTCGAACACTGAAGCTTTCTTT
d_call: -; clone_size: -; j_call: TRBJ2-4; v_call: TRBV5-1; cdr3_aa: CASSLEQGTENIQYF; cdr3_nt: TGCGCCAGCAGCTTGGAACAGGGTACGGAAAACATTCAGTACTTC
d_call: TRBD1; clone_size: -; j_call: TRBJ2-5; v_call: TRBV7-9; cdr3_aa: CASSFNRGLETQYF; cdr3_nt: TGTGCCAGCAGCTTCAACAGGGGGTTAGAGACCCAGTACTTC
d_call: -; clone_size: once; j_call: TRBJ2-6; v_call: TRBV27; cdr3_aa: CASRQNSGANVLTF; cdr3_nt: TGTGCCAGCAGGCAGAACTCTGGGGCCAACGTCCTGACTTTC
d_call: TRBD1; clone_size: -; j_call: TRBJ2-7; v_call: TRBV6-5; cdr3_aa: CASSFGTGGYEQYF; cdr3_nt: TGTGCCAGCAGTTTTGGGACAGGGGGCTACGAGCAGTACTTC
d_call: -; clone_size: few; j_call: TRBJ2-7; v_call: TRBV30; cdr3_aa: CAPVGSGPPLYEQYF; cdr3_nt: TGTGCCCCCGTGGGGAGCGGGCCCCCCCTCTACGAGCAGTACTTC
d_call: TRBD1; clone_size: once; j_call: TRBJ2-1; v_call: TRBV11-2; cdr3_aa: CASSLEEGTGVGNEQFF; cdr3_nt: TGTGCCAGCAGCTTAGAAGAGGGAACAGGGGTGGGTAATGAGCAGTTCTTC
d_call: TRBD1; clone_size: -; j_call: TRBJ2-3; v_call: TRBV5-1; cdr3_aa: CASSLGARTGGTDTQYF; cdr3_nt: TGCGCCAGCAGCTTGGGGGCGCGGACAGGGGGCACAGATACGCAGTATTTT
d_call: -; clone_size: -; j_call: TRBJ1-6; v_call: TRBV4-1; cdr3_aa: CASSQTPGTNSPLHF; cdr3_nt: TGCGCCAGCAGCCAGACTCCTGGGACAAATTCACCCCTCCACTTT
d_call: -; clone_size: -; j_call: TRBJ1-3; v_call: TRBV19; cdr3_aa: CASSGETGNTIYF; cdr3_nt: TGTGCCAGTTCCGGGGAGACTGGAAACACCATATATTTT
d_call: -; clone_size: -; j_call: TRBJ2-4; v_call: TRBV18; cdr3_aa: CASSPLRSEGKNIQYF; cdr3_nt: TGTGCCAGCTCACCCCTCCGGTCGGAGGGCAAAAACATTCAGTACTTC
d_call: TRBD2; clone_size: -; j_call: TRBJ2-5; v_call: TRBV19; cdr3_aa: CASSQLAGGNTQYF; cdr3_nt: TGTGCCAGTAGTCAACTAGCGGGAGGGAATACCCAGTACTTC
d_call: -; clone_size: -; j_call: TRBJ2-1; v_call: TRBV18; cdr3_aa: CASSQNPGNEQFF; cdr3_nt: TGTGCCAGCTCACAAAACCCGGGGAATGAGCAGTTCTTC
d_call: -; clone_size: -; j_call: TRBJ2-3; v_call: TRBV19; cdr3_aa: CATKGGSPLNTDTQYF; cdr3_nt: TGTGCCACAAAGGGGGGGAGCCCCTTGAACACAGATACGCAGTATTTT
d_call: TRBD1; clone_size: -; j_call: TRBJ2-5; v_call: TRBV18; cdr3_aa: CASSPRLWTGHEQQETQYF; cdr3_nt: TGTGCCAGCTCACCTAGGCTCTGGACAGGGCACGAACAACAAGAGACCCAGTACTTC
d_call: -; clone_size: -; j_call: TRBJ2-2; v_call: TRBV6-5; cdr3_aa: CASSYRTVPVGELFF; cdr3_nt: TGTGCCAGCAGTTATAGGACAGTCCCGGTAGGGGAGCTGTTTTTT